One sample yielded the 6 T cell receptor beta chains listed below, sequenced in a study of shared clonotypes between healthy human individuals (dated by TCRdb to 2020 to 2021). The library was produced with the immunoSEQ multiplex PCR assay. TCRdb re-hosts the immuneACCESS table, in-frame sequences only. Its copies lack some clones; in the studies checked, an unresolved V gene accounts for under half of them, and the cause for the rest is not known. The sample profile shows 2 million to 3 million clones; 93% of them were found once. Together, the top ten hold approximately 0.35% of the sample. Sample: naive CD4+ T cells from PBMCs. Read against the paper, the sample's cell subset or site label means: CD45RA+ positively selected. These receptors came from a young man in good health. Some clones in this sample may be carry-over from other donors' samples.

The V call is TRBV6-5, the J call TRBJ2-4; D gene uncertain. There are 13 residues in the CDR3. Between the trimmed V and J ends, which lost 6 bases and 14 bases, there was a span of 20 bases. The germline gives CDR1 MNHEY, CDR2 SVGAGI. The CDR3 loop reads CASSPRSEDVKYF. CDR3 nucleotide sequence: TGTGCCAGCAGCCCCCGAAGTGAGGACGTAAAGTACTTC.

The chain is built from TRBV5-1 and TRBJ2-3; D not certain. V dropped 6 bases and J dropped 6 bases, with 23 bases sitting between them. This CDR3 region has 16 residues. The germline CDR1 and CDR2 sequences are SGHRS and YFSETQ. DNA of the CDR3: TGCGCCAGCACGCCACAAATAGCATCCTACGGGGATACGCAGTATTTT. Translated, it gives CASTPQIASYGDTQYF.

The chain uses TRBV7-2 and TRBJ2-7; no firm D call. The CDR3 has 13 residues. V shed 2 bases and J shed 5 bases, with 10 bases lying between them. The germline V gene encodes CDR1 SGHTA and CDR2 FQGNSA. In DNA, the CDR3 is TGTGCCAGCAGCTTATTTTTTGGGAACGAGCAGTACTTC. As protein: CASSLFFGNEQYF.

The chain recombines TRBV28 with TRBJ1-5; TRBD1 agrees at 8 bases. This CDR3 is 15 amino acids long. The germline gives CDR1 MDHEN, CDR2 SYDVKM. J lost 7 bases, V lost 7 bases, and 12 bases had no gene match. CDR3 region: CASTNPRGRGQPQHF. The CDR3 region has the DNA TGTGCCAGCACAAACCCCAGGGGGCGCGGGCAGCCCCAGCATTTT.

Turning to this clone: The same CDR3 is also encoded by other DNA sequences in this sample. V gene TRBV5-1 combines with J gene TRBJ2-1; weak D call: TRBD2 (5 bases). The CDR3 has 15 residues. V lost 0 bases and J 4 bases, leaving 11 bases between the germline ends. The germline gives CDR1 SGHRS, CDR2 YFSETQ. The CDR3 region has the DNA TGCGCCAGCAGCTTGGATCCGGGAAGTTACAATGAGCAGTTCTTC. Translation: CASSLDPGSYNEQFF.

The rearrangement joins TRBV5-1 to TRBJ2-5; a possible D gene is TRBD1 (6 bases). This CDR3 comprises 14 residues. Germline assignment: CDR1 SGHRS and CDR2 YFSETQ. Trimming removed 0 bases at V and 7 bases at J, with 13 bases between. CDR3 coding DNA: TGCGCCAGCAGCTTGGATCCAGGGGATGGGACCCAGTACTTC. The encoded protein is CASSLDPGDGTQYF.